This TCR beta chain was found in a study of radiotherapy plus CTLA-4 blockade in lung cancer. Some clones are missing from TCRdb's copy, which holds only in-frame ones; the method was immunoSEQ multiplex PCR. The sample includes approximately 99,000 clones, just over 85% of them seen just once. Enrolled patients, whose metastatic non-small-cell lung cancer was chemo-refractory, received focal radiation plus CTLA-4 blockade with ipilimumab. Germline loops: CDR1 MNHEY, CDR2 SMNVEV (reference sequence). Trimming pared 3 bases from V and 5 bases from J, leaving 17 bases between. The length of the CDR3 is 15 residues. On this clone: Its specificity is not known.

Study-wide results and caveats: Strongest reported response predictors: early blood clone changes and post-radiation interferon-beta. Radiotherapy with ipilimumab was followed by blood expansion of tumor-derived clones.

Sequences were derived from peripheral blood, sampled from a patient treated with radiotherapy plus ipilimumab. The clonotype originates from a human donor with non-small cell lung cancer that progressed on radiotherapy plus ipilimumab. The chain has TRBV27 and TRBJ2-7; D is perhaps TRBD2 (6 bases). CDR3 coding DNA: TGTGCCAGCAGTTTGGAACTAGCTACGGCCCACGAGCAGTACTTC. Amino acids: CASSLELATAHEQYF.